Below, 6 T cell receptor beta chains from the same sample are listed, as sequenced in a study of cytomegalovirus exposure and HLA in healthy donors. Researchers ran the PCR with 60 Vbeta and 13 Jbeta primers. The method was immunoSEQ multiplex PCR; TCRdb's version includes in-frame clones alone and lacks a portion of them. The sample gives 150,000 to 200,000 clones, around 76% of which show up once; roughly 1.9% is in the top ten. Sequencing was carried out using PBMCs. These TCRs come from a female donor in good health and CMV-seronegative.

The chain has TRBV9 and TRBJ1-4; D unclear. Germline CDR1 is SGDLS and CDR2 is YYNGEE. This CDR3 spans 15 amino acids. With 1 base removed from V and 3 bases from J, the gap between germline ends came to 10 bases. The CDR3 DNA is TGTGCCAGCAGCGTACAACCAGCGGCTAATGAAAAACTGTTTTTT. Translation gives CASSVQPAANEKLFF.

The V gene is TRBV27, the J gene TRBJ2-7; 7 nucleotides align to TRBD2. Germline trimming cut 6 bases from V and 4 bases from J; bases unmatched to any gene: 9. This CDR3 contains 14 residues. In germline, CDR1 is MNHEY, CDR2 SMNVEV (reference sequence). The CDR3 spells CASRRSGKAYEQYF. The CDR3 bases are TGTGCCAGCAGGAGAAGCGGGAAGGCTTACGAGCAGTACTTC.

This clone was counted only a few times. The rearrangement links TRBV27 to TRBJ2-1; 9 nucleotides match TRBD2. Unmatched junction bases numbered 15, after V lost 7 bases and J lost 8 bases. CDR3 size: 16 residues. The germline CDR1 and CDR2 sequences are MNHEY and SMNVEV (reference sequence). CDR3: CASNFLTMAGGDEQFF. The CDR3 nucleotides are TGTGCCAGCAACTTCCTGACTATGGCGGGAGGGGATGAGCAGTTCTTC.

This chain joins TRBV5-1 and TRBJ1-1; D is uncertain. The germline V gene has CDR1 SGHRS and CDR2 YFSETQ. This CDR3 spans 13 amino acids. The V end lost 4 bases, the J end lost 6 bases, and 13 bases lay between the germline ends. CDR3 residues: CASSLFPAAEAFF. The CDR3 DNA reads as TGCGCCAGCAGCCTATTCCCCGCCGCTGAAGCTTTCTTT.

The rearrangement uses TRBV9 and TRBJ1-5; 7 positions match TRBD1. The CDR3 is made up of 17 amino acids. Looked up from germline, CDR1 is SGDLS and CDR2 is YYNGEE. The V and J ends lost 3 bases and 0 bases, in that order; junction bases with no gene match: 9. CDR3 DNA: TGTGCCAGCAGCGAATGGACAGGCCCACTTAGCAATCAGCCCCAGCATTTT. Its protein is CASSEWTGPLSNQPQHF.

This clone occurred once. The gene calls are TRBV12-5 and TRBJ1-2; unclear D gene. Trimming took off 0 bases at V and 0 bases at J, with 11 bases between the two ends. The CDR3 covers 16 residues. Germline V gene data show CDR1 as LGHNT and CDR2 as FRNRAP. The CDR3 is CASGLVLGNSNYGYTF. The CDR3, as DNA: TGTGCTAGTGGTTTGGTACTGGGCAACTCTAACTATGGCTACACCTTC.